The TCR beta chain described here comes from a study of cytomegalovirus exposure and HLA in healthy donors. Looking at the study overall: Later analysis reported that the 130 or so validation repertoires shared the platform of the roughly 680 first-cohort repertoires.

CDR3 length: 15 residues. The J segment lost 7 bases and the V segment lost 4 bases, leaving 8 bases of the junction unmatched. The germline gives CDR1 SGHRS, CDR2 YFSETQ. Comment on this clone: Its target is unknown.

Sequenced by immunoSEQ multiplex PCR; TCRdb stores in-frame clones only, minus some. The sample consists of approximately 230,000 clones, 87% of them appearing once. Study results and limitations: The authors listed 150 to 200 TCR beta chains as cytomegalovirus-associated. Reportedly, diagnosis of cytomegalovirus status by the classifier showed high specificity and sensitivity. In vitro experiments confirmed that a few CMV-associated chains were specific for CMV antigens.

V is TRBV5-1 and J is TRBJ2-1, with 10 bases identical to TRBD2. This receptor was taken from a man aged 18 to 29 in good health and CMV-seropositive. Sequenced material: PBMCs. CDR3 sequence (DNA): TGCGCCAGCAGCGCCAGAGCGGGAGGGGGAAATGAGCAGTTCTTC. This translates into CASSARAGGGNEQFF.